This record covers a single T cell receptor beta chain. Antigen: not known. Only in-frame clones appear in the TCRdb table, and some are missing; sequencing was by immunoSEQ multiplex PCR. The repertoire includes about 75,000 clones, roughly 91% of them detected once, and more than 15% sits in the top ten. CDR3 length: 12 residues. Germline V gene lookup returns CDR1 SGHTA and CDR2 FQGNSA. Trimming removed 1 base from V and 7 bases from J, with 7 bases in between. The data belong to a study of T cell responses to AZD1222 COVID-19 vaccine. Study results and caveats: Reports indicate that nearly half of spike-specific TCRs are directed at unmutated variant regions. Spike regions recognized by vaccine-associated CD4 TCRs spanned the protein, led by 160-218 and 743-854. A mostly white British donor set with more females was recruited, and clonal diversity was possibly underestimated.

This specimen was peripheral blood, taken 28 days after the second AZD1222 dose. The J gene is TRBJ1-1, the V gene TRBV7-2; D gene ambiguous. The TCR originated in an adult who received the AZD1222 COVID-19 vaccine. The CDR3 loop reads CASSLGYGEAFF. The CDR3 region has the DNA TGTGCCAGCAGCTTAGGATACGGTGAAGCTTTCTTT. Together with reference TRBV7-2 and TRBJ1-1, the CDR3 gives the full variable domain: GAGVSQSPSNKVTEKGKDVELRCDPISGHTALYWYRQSLGQGLEFLIYFQGNSAPDKSGLPSDRFSAERTGGSVSTLTIQRTQQEDSAVYLCASSLGYGEAFFGQGTRLTVV.